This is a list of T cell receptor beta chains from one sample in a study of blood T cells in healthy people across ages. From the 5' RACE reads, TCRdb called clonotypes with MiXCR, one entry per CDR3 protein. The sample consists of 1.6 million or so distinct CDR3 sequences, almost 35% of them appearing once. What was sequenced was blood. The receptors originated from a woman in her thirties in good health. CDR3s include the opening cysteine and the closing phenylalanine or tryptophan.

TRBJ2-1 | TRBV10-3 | CAISESRTSGVGEQFF
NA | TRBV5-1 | CASSFGGGGGAYNEQYF
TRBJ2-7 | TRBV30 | CAWTKGLAPLEQYF
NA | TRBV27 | CARSPREGYEQYF
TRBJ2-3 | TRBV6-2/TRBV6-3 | CASSHGTGASDTQYF
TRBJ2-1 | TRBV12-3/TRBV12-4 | CASSDPGLASPPRFF
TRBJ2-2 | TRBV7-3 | CASIGDDGELFF
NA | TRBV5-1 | CASSLGRLASNEQYF
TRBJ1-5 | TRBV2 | CASWDSTRGQPQHF
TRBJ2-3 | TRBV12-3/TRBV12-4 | CASTLGGGPSIRNTQYF
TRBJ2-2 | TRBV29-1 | CSARAGKGTGELFF
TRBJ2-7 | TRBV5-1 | CASSLYGQAGRDEQYF
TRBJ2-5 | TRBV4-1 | CASSQVGAGGPQGTQYF
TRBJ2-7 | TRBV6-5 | CASSYSAGVASYEQYF
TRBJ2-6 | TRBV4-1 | CASSQTPSPRGRKTGANVLTF
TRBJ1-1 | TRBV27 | CASSSRRGMNTEAFF
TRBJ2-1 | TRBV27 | CASRARGLADYNEQFF
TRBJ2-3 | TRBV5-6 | CASSLTHLGDTQYF
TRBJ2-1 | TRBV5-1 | CASSPRTSGTYNEQFF
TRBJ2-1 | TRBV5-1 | CASSLGQGRYNEQFF
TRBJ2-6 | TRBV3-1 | CASSHLGSGANVLTF
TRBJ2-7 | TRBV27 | CASSSLDGQTYEQYF
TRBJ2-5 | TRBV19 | CASRSEQETQYF
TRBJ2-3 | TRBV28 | CASSLSGGSLIGTQYF
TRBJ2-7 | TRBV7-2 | CASSLVGVAGIHEQYF
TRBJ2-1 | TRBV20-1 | CSAEPGTSGYEQFF
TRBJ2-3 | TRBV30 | CAWSVSSALDTQYF
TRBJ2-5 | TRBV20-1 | CSAKAHTRETQYF
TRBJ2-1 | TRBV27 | CASSSFGPSGGYEQFF
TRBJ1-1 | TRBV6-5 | CASSYYREGTEAFF
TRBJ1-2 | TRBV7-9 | CASSLPSGPGYGYTF
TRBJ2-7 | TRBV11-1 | CASSPGTVLGEQYF
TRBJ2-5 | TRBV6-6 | CASSGTSWQTQYF
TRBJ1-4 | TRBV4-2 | CASSPQGGQVNEKLFF
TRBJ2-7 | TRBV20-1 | CSARAPRDTYEQYF
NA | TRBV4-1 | CASSQTAGGGFEQYF
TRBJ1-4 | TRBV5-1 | CASSSDTTSRWTNEKLFF
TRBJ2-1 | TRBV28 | CASSLSEDYEQFF
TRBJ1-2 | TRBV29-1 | CSVEDGGGKGYGYTF
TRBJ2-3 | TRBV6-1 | CASSEARQSTTDTQYF